The text below deals with one T cell receptor (beta chain). The specificity of this receptor is unknown. It has no much larger one-base neighbor in the sample; base qualities were not kept. The library was made by the immunoSEQ multiplex PCR assay. A mixture of 60 forward primers for TCR Vbeta segments and 13 reverse primers for TCR Jbeta segments was used in the multiplex PCR. Amplification of the CDR3 region of rearranged TCR beta genes was performed with a multiplex PCR assay on genomic DNA. The Illumina HiSeq System was used to sequence the amplified TCR beta libraries as 87-base-pair reads. The published analysis was carried out like this. A later analysis counted approximately 84 million unique TCR beta chains across the 550 to 700 repertoires, and 10 million to 11 million of these chains were shared by at least two donors. Raw reads were error-corrected and collapsed into unique sequences by a nearest-neighbor algorithm in which closely related sequences were merged to remove PCR and sequencing errors. CDR3 sequences were aligned to IMGT reference sequences to assign V, D and J gene segments. For a sequence to be retained, a match of at least six nucleotides was required to both a V gene segment and a J gene segment. Rearrangements were called productive when the CDR3 lacked stop codons and stayed in frame with V and J; all others were non-productive. Following IMGT convention, CDR3 was defined as the stretch from the second conserved V-encoded cysteine to the conserved J-encoded phenylalanine. Sequences without an unambiguous match to a single V gene segment were excluded from the earlier analysis of several hundred of the donors. An earlier analysis of a few hundred of the donors classified V segments as functional when productive rearrangements were above 56.7% and as segregating when the standard deviation between donors was above 5%. To diagnose cytomegalovirus status from the catalog of TCR beta chain sequences, a statistical classification framework was built. V and J gene assignment, in a later analysis, came from comparing TCR nucleotide sequences with IMGT/GENE-DB human TR gene sequences. A later analysis assigned CDR3 sequences and most-parsimonious VDJ recombination scenarios with the TCRdist pipeline. In a later analysis, each TCR beta chain was defined by its CDR3 amino acid sequence together with its V-gene family, and reads without a unique V-gene family were excluded. In a later analysis, approximately 590 highly shared, low-generation-probability nucleotide sequences were removed to address suspected cross-contamination and a sequencing artifact. For each public chain, a later analysis derived a clonal expansion index from normalized ranks of inferred template counts within each repertoire. Generation probabilities in a later analysis came from a VDJ recombination model fitted to out-of-frame rearrangements, and those results were checked against IGoR. In a later analysis, TCR-TCR, TCR-HLA and TCR-CMV co-occurrence was scored with hypergeometric tests, and a repertoire-size bias correction was applied to TCR pairs. False discovery rates were estimated in a later analysis by permuting HLA or CMV assignments 20 times. In a later analysis, co-occurring TCRs were grouped using DBSCAN, and TCRdist sequence similarity was added for clustering within HLA-allele-positive subsets. For co-occurrence clustering, repertoires with fewer than 30,000 or more than 120,000 public chains were excluded, along with roughly 5 repertoires with anomalous nucleotide sharing. Not all clones reach the TCRdb copy of this immuneACCESS table, which keeps in-frame sequences only. Checked studies attribute under half of the gap to unresolved V genes and leave the rest unexplained. V and J calls and clone size are copied from that table; D and trimming were computed from the DNA. In this sample the table shows 75,000 to 95,000 clones, 84% of which occur a single time. 5.5% to 6.5% of the sample is in the top ten clones.

The sample originates from a study of cytomegalovirus exposure and HLA in healthy donors (dated by TCRdb to 2016 to 2017). With respect to the entire study: In an earlier analysis of approximately 640 of the donors, 250 to 300 Gb of sequence data and some 100 million unique TCR beta sequences from some 170 million T cells were reported. All discovery cohort repertoires had been generated using a single sequencing platform. The study profiled the T cell repertoires of 666 subjects by immunosequencing and related them to cytomegalovirus serostatus. Rather than drawing on any new phenotypic data, the later analysis identified candidate immune exposures from TCR beta sequences and the way those sequences occurred across donors. Donor age, sex, ethnicity and CMV serostatus were collected together with the repertoire data. The study aimed to test whether cataloging public T cell receptors could reveal signatures of past pathogen exposure. Among a few hundred genotyped donors of the cohort, an average of roughly 240,000 unique TCR beta nucleotide sequences were sequenced per donor, roughly 18% of them non-productive. To predict cytomegalovirus infection status, the study combined high-throughput TCR immunosequencing, statistical association of individual TCRs with disease status, and machine learning. In addition to the first cohort of 650 to 750 subjects, a separate validation cohort of 130 or so different subjects was used. Genome-wide SNP genotypes for about 60% of the roughly 670 donors were used in a later genetic analysis, which treated that subset as a discovery cohort. Both class I and class II loci were covered by HLA typing, at four-digit resolution. Of the 350 to 400 genotyped donors, over 70% fell in the genetic ancestry cluster associated with self-reported Caucasian donors. A later analysis re-examined previously published TCR beta repertoires from 610 or so donors and added high-resolution HLA genotyping to investigate patterns of TCR occurrence. An early release that covered roughly 600 HLA-typed donors contained about 290 gigabases of sequencing data and tens of millions of unique TCR sequences. An earlier analysis of 587 of the donors used high-throughput TCR beta sequencing to judge whether each TCR beta V gene segment behaved as functional or pseudogenic. A handful of DR-DQ haplotypes were treated as single units for association and clustering because of strong linkage in the cohort. The number of typed donors differed by locus: roughly 620-630 for A, B, C, DRB1 and DQB1; some 500 for DQA1; 606 for DPA1; and about 470 for DPB1.

General conclusions and limits of the study: Correlated functional status among segregating V segments might reflect linkage disequilibrium, but an unknown experimental factor could not be ruled out. A total of some 180 TCR beta chains were listed by the study as associated with cytomegalovirus. According to a later analysis, most CMV-associated TCR beta chains appeared to be HLA-restricted, and the HLA associations seemed to be driven largely by CMV exposure. When HLA alleles, especially DR and DQ, strongly co-occurred, attributing TCR associations to individual alleles was difficult. In both the original and validation cohorts, the classifier was reported to diagnose cytomegalovirus status with high specificity and sensitivity. In a later analysis, HLA-associated TCR beta chains showed more clonal expansion and lower generation probabilities than non-associated chains that were equally common. V-gene and J-gene trimming of TCR beta chains was associated with a missense DCLRE1C variant in a later genetic analysis, and the association was replicated in an independent cohort. A later analysis reported that several top co-occurrence clusters appeared linked to parvovirus B19, influenza, CMV and Epstein-Barr virus. The only immune exposure information available for the cohort was CMV serostatus. Three of the identified cytomegalovirus-associated TCR beta chains were confirmed in vitro to be specific for cytomegalovirus antigens. A later genetic analysis reported fewer N-insertions in productive TCRs among donors in an Asian-associated ancestry cluster than the roughly 620-donor mean. At a false discovery rate of 0.05, a later analysis linked under 20,000 TCR beta sequences to specific HLA alleles. Most TCR sequences were observed very rarely across donors, whereas some public TCRs were present in many individuals. Broadly in line with IMGT annotations, most TCR beta V segments showed up in productive rearrangements about 87% or about 30% of the time in an earlier analysis of a few hundred of the donors. About 15 rarely observed V segments, including chromosome 9 orphons, were excluded from the earlier analysis of several hundred of the donors because counts were too low. According to the authors, the approach could potentially be generalized to other disease states and immunological phenotypes. Presence/absence analyses assumed roughly uniform sequencing depth across donors, an assumption that may not hold. Only TCR beta chains were sequenced in this cohort, and the absence of alpha or paired-chain data limited detectable features. A cluster of highly shared sequence variants was judged likely to represent a technical artifact of the sequencing pipeline. A further reported finding was that TCR beta sequences accurately predicted the HLA-A and HLA-B alleles for most subjects in the first cohort. Because HLA typing was missing for some donors at each locus, association tests included only the typed subset. A later analysis found that TCR association rates varied across HLA loci, with DRB1 alleles showing the most associated TCRs and HLA-C alleles the fewest.

The cohort consisted of 650 to 850 healthy bone marrow donors. At the time of sampling, all cohort members were nominally healthy, though unrecorded immune exposures were likely present. The donor tested CMV seropositive, placing the donor among the 289 seropositive members of the cohort. Every donor gave a peripheral blood sample, and the peripheral blood mononuclear cells from that sample were used for TCR beta sequencing. Genomic DNA extraction from the blood cell samples was performed with the Qiagen DNeasy Blood Extraction Kit. This clonotype was sampled from a woman younger than 35 in good health and CMV-seropositive. The specimen sequenced was PBMCs.

The nucleotide sequence is TGCGCCAGCAGCTTGGAAGGACAGGGGAACACCATATATTTT. It translates to CASSLEGQGNTIYF. The V and J segments used are TRBV5-1 and TRBJ1-3; 9 nucleotides in the junction match TRBD1. The CDR3 holds 14 amino acids from the cysteine to the phenylalanine. CDR3 DNA is the only sequence kept; it has 42 bases, read in frame from the first base. V trim: 0 bases; J trim: 7 bases; unmatched bases: 2. The germline V gene gives CDR1 as SGHRS and CDR2 as YFSETQ. When the CDR3 is completed using the reference TRBV5-1 and TRBJ1-3 genes on either side, the full variable domain is KAGVTQTPRYLIKTRGQQVTLSCSPISGHRSVSWYQQTPGQGLQFLFEYFSETQRNKGNFPGRFSGRQFSNSRSEMNVSTLELGDSALYLCASSLEGQGNTIYFGEGSWLTVV.